This T cell receptor (beta chain) originates from a study of monozygotic twins with inflammatory bowel disease. Germline V gives CDR1 SGHTA, CDR2 FQGNSA. The CDR3 runs to 14 residues. The UMIs carried a 6-nucleotide sample barcode, and they were added by template switching. Two nested PCRs, of approximately 16 and 9 cycles, processed TCRalpha and TCRbeta cDNA. For each CDR3 protein, TCRdb gives one entry from its re-call of the 5' RACE reads, without DNA. Its clone listing holds about 41,000 distinct CDR3 sequences. For this clonotype: No antigen is known for it.

Study findings and constraints: Limited power may explain why concordant and discordant twins showed no difference in repertoire similarity.

This clonotype originated in a human donor with ulcerative colitis or Crohn's disease, or a healthy co-twin of an affected twin (not recorded which). The chain links TRBV7-2 to TRBJ2-4; the D gene TCRdb calls, TRBD2, cannot be checked with no DNA. The sequencing input was blood. The CDR3 loop is CASSPEPSYSIQYF.